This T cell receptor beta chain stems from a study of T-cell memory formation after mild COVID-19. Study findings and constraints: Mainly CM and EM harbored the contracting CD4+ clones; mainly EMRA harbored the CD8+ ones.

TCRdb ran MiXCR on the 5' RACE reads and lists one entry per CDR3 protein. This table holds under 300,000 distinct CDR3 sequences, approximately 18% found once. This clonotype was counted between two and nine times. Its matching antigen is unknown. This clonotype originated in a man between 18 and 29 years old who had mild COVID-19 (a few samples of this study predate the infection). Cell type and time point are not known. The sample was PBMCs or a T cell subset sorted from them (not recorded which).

For the CDR3, the DNA is TGTGCCATCAGCGAAGGACTAGCGGCACAAGAGACCCAGTACTTC. Its protein product is CAISEGLAAQETQYF. V gene TRBV10-3 combines with J gene TRBJ2-5; 10 nucleotides agree with TRBD2. The germline gives CDR1 ENHRY, CDR2 SYGVKD. The CDR3 is 15 amino acids. J lost 2 bases, V lost 6 bases, and 6 bases had no gene match.